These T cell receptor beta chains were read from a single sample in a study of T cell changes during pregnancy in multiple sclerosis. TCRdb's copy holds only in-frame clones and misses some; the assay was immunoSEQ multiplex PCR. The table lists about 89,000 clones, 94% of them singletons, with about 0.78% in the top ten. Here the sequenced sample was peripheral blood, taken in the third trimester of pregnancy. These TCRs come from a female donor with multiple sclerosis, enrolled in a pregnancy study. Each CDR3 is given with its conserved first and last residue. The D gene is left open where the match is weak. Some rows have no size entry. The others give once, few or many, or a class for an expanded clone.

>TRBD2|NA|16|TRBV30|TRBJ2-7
CAWSSGTSGRAIEQYF
TGTGCCTGGAGTAGCGGGACTAGCGGGAGGGCGATAGAGCAGTACTTC
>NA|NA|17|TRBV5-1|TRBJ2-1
CASSLILPGRFFNEQFF
TGCGCCAGCAGCTTGATTTTGCCAGGGCGATTTTTCAATGAGCAGTTCTTC
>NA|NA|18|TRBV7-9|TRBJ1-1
CASSSPLGGAKDNTEAFF
TGTGCCAGCAGCTCACCACTTGGGGGGGCGAAGGATAACACTGAAGCTTTCTTT
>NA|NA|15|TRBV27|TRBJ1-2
CASSLLQGTVIRYTF
TGTGCCAGCAGCCTTTTACAGGGTACGGTTATCCGCTACACCTTC
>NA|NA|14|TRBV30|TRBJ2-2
CAWEGHSDTGELFF
TGTGCCTGGGAGGGACACTCAGACACCGGGGAGCTGTTTTTT
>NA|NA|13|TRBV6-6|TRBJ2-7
CASSYGAPYEQYF
TGTGCCAGCAGTTACGGAGCTCCCTACGAGCAGTACTTC
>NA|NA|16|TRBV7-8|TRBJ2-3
CASSLISGSSTDTQYF
TGTGCCAGCAGCTTAATTTCGGGATCTAGCACAGATACGCAGTATTTT
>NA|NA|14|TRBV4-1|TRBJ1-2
CASSQALGGYGYTF
TGCGCCAGCAGCCAAGCCCTCGGCGGGTATGGCTACACCTTC
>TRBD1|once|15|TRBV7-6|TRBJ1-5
CASSATGIGNQPQHF
TGTGCCAGCAGTGCGACAGGGATCGGCAATCAGCCCCAGCATTTT
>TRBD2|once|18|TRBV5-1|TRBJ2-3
CASSPQFPGTSYTDTQYF
TGCGCCAGCAGCCCTCAATTTCCCGGGACTAGCTACACAGATACGCAGTATTTT
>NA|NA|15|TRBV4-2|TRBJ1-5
CASSPFAGGNQPQHF
TGTGCCAGCAGCCCCTTCGCGGGGGGCAATCAGCCCCAGCATTTT
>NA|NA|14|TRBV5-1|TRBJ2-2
CASSLRGNLGELFF
TGCGCCAGCAGCTTGCGAGGGAATCTAGGGGAGCTGTTTTTT
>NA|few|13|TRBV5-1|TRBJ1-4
CASSRQGGEKLFF
TGCGCCAGCAGCCGGCAGGGCGGTGAAAAACTGTTTTTT
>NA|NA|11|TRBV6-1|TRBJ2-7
CASSEGYEQYF
TGTGCCAGCAGCGAGGGATACGAGCAGTACTTC
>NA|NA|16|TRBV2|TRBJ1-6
CASSEYSGRYNSPLHF
TGTGCCAGCAGTGAATACTCAGGGCGGTATAATTCACCCCTCCACTTT
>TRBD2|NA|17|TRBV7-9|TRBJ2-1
CASSASGRAFSYNEQFF
TGTGCCAGCAGCGCTAGCGGGAGGGCCTTCTCCTACAATGAGCAGTTCTTC
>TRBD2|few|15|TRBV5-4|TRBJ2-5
CASSFTSGRGETQYF
TGTGCCAGCAGCTTCACTAGCGGGAGAGGAGAGACCCAGTACTTC
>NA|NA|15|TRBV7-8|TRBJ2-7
CASSLKGQGLWEQYF
TGTGCCAGCAGCTTAAAAGGGCAGGGTCTGTGGGAGCAGTACTTC
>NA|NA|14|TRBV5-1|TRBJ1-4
CASSLARVGEKLFF
TGCGCCAGCAGCTTGGCCAGGGTAGGGGAAAAACTGTTTTTT
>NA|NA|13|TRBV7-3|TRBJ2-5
CASSAPPGETQYF
TGTGCCAGCAGCGCACCCCCAGGAGAGACCCAGTACTTC
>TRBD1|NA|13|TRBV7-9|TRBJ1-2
CASSTGQGYGYTF
TGTGCCAGCAGTACGGGACAGGGGTATGGCTACACCTTC
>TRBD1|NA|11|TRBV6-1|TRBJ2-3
CASSVGTVRLF
TGTGCCAGCAGTGTAGGGACAGTCAGACTTTTT
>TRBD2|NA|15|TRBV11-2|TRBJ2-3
CASSLLAGSTDTQYF
TGTGCCAGCAGCCTGCTAGCGGGATCCACAGATACGCAGTATTTT
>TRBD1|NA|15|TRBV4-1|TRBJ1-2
CASGTGSVNLYGYTF
TGCGCCAGTGGGACAGGGAGCGTCAACCTCTATGGCTACACCTTC